Detailed here is one TCR beta chain. These data originate in a study of blood T cell repertoires in COVID-19. The method was immunoSEQ multiplex PCR; TCRdb's version includes in-frame clones alone and lacks a portion of them. The data show under 400,000 clones, 80% to 90% seen once. V lost 6 bases and J lost 3; bases outside the gene matches: 15. Germline V gene data show CDR1 as MGHRA and CDR2 as YSYEKL. The CDR3 is 17 amino acids. The chain has TRBV4-1 and TRBJ2-7; the match to TRBD2 covers 9 bases. The sequence derives from a man aged 35 to 55 in a cohort exposed to, infected with or recovered from COVID-19 (not recorded which). The sample taken for sequencing was PBMCs or T cells enriched from blood (not recorded which). In DNA form, the CDR3 reads TGCGCCAGCAGTCGTTCGGCGGGAGGGCCGGCCCTCTACGAGCAGTACTTC. Its translation: CASSRSAGGPALYEQYF.